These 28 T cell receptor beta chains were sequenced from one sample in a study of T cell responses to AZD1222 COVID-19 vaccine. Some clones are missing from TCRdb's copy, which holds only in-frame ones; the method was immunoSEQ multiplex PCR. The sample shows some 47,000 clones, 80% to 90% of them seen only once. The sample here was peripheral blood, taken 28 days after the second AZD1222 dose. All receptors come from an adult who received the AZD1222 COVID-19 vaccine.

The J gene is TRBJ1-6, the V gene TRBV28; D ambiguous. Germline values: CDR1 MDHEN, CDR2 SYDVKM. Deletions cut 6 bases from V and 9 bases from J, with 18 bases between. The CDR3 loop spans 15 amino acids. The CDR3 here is CASRPAAGPFSPLHF. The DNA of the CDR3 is TGTGCCAGCAGACCCGCAGCCGGCCCATTTTCACCCCTCCACTTT.

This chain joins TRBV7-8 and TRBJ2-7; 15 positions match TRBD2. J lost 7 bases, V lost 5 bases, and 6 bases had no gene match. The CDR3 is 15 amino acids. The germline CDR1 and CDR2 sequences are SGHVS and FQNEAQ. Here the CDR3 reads CASSLGLAGGEEQYF. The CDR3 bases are TGTGCCAGCAGCCTGGGACTAGCGGGAGGTGAGGAGCAGTACTTC.

DNA of the CDR3: TGTGCCAGCAGCTTCGACCAGACCACCCTAACCTACGAGCAGTACTTC. It codes for CASSFDQTTLTYEQYF. The gene calls are TRBV5-4 and TRBJ2-7; unclear D gene. V dropped 2 bases and J dropped 2 bases, with 17 bases sitting between them. The CDR3 has 16 amino acids. Germline assignment: CDR1 SGHNT and CDR2 YYREEE (reference sequence).

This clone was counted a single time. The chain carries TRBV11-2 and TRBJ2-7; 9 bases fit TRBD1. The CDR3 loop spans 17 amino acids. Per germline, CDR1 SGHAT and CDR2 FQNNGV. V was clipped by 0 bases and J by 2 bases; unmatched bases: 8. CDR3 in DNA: TGTGCCAGCAGCTTAGATACGGGACAGGGTGTTACCTACGAGCAGTACTTC. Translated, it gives CASSLDTGQGVTYEQYF.

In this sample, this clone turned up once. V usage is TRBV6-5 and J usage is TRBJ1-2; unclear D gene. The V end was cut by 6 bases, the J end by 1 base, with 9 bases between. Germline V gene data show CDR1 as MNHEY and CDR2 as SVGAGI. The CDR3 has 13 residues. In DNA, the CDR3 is TGTGCCAGCAGCCAAGAGATTAACTATGGCTACACCTTC. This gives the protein CASSQEINYGYTF.

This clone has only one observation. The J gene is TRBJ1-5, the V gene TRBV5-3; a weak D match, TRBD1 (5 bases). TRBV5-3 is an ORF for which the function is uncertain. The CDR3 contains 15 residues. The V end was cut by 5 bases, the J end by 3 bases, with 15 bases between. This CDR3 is CARSFGRGNNQPQHF. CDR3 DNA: TGTGCCAGAAGTTTCGGGAGGGGAAACAATCAGCCCCAGCATTTT.

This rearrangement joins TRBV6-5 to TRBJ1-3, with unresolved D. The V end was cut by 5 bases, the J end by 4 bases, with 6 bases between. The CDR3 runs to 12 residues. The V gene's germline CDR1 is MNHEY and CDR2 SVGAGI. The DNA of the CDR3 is TGTGCCAGCAGTCCTGTGGGAAACACCATATATTTT. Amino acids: CASSPVGNTIYF.

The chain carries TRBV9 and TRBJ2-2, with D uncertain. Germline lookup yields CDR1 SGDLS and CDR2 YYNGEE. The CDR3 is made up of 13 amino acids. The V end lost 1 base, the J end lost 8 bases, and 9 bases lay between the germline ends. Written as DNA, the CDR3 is TGTGCCAGCAGCGTAAGTCCGTCTGGGGAGCTGTTTTTT. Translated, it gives CASSVSPSGELFF.

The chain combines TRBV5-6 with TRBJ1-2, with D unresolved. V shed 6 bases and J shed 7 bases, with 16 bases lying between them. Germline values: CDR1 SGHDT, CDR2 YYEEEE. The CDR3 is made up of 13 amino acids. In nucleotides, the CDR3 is TGTGCCAGCACCCCCCGAGGGTTCGGTGGCTACACCTTC. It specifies CASTPRGFGGYTF. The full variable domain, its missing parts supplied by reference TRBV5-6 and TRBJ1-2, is DAGVTQSPTHLIKTRGQQVTLRCSPKSGHDTVSWYQQALGQGPQFIFQYYEEEERQRGNFPDRFSGHQFPNYSSELNVNALLLGDSALYLCASTPRGFGGYTFGSGTRLTVV.

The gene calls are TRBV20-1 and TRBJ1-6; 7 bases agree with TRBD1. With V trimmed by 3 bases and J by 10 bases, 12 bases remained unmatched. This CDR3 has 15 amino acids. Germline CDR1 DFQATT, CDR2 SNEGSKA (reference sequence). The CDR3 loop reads CSASRTQGGGSPLHF. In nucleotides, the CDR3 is TGCAGTGCTAGTCGGACGCAGGGGGGAGGCTCACCCCTCCACTTT.

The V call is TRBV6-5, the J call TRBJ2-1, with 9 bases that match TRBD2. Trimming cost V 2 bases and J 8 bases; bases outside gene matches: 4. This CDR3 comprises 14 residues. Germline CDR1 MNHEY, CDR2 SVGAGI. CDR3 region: CASSYAGGRDEQFF. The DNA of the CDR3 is TGTGCCAGCAGTTACGCGGGAGGGAGGGATGAGCAGTTCTTC.

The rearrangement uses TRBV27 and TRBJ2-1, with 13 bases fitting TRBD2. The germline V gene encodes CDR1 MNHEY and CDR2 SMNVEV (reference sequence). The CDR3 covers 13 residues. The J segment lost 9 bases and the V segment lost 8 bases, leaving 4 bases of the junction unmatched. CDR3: CASGLAGAIEQFF. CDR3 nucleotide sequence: TGTGCCAGCGGACTAGCGGGAGCCATTGAGCAGTTCTTC.

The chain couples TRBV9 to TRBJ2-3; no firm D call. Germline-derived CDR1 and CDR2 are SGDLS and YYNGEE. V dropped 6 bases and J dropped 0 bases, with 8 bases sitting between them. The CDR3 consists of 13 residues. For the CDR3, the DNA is TGTGCCAGCACGTGGGCTAGCACAGATACGCAGTATTTT. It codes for CASTWASTDTQYF.

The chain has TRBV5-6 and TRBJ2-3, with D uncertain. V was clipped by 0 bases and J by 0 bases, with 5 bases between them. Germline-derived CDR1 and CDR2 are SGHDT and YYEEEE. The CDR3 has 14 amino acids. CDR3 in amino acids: CASSLGASTDTQYF. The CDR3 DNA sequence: TGTGCCAGCAGCTTGGGGGCTAGCACAGATACGCAGTATTTT.

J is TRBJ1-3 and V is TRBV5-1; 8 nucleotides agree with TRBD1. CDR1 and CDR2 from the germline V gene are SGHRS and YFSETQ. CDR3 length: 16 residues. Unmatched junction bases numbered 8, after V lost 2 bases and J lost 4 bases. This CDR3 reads CASSLTGGTFGNTIYF. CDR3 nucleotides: TGCGCCAGCAGCTTAACAGGGGGGACCTTCGGAAACACCATATATTTT.

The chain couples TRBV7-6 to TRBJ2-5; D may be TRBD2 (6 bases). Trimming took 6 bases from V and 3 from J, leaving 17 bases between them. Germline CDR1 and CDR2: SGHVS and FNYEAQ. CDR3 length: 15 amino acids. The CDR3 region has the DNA TGTGCCAGCAGGGAGGAGGAGGGACCGGAAGAGACCCAGTACTTC. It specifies CASREEEGPEETQYF. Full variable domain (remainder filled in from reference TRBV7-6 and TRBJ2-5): GAGVSQSPRYKVTKRGQDVALRCDPISGHVSLYWYRQALGQGPEFLTYFNYEAQQDKSGLPNDRFSAERPEGSISTLTIQRTEQRDSAMYRCASREEEGPEETQYFGPGTRLLVL.

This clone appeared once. The CDR3 reads CASSGDRVGNTEAFF. The CDR3 nucleotides read TGCGCCAGCAGTGGAGACAGGGTTGGGAACACTGAAGCTTTCTTT. The chain is built from TRBV10-1 and TRBJ1-1; TRBD1 matches at 7 bases. V trimming: 4 bases; J trimming: 1 base; junction bases outside the gene matches: 6. Germline V CDR1 and CDR2: WNHNN, SYGVQD (reference sequence). The length of the CDR3 is 15 residues.

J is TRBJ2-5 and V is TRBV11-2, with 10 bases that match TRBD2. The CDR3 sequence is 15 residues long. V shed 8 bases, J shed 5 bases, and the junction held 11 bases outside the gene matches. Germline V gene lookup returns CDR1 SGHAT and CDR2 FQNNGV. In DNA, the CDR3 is TGTGCCAGCCGGTATAGCGGGAGGCCGAGGGAGACCCAGTACTTC. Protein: CASRYSGRPRETQYF.

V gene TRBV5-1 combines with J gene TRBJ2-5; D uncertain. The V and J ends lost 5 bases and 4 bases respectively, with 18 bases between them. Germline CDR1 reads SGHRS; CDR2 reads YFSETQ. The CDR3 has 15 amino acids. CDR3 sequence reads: CASSPAQGMGETQYF. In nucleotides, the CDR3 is TGCGCCAGCAGTCCTGCCCAAGGGATGGGAGAGACCCAGTACTTC.

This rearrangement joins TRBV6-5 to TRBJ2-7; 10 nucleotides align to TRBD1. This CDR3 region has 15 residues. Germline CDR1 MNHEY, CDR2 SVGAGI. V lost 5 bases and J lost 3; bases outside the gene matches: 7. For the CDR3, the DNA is TGTGCCAGCAGTCAGGACAGGGGGATGGACTACGAGCAGTACTTC. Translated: CASSQDRGMDYEQYF.

This chain's CDR3 is CASTLPGSNSPLHF. CDR3 bases: TGTGCCAGCACCCTACCGGGCTCGAATTCACCCCTCCACTTT. J is TRBJ1-6 and V is TRBV27; D unresolved. V lost 7 bases to trimming and J lost 7 bases, with 14 bases between them. Per germline, CDR1 MNHEY and CDR2 SMNVEV (reference sequence). CDR3 length: 14 residues.

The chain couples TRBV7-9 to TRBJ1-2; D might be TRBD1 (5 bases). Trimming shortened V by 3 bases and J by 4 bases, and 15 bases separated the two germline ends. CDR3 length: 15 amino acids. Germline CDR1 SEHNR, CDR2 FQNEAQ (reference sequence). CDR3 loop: CASSFGDVRGYGYTF. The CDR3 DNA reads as TGTGCCAGCAGCTTCGGGGACGTTCGCGGCTATGGCTACACCTTC. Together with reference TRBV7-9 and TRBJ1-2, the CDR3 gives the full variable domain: DTGVSQNPRHKITKRGQNVTFRCDPISEHNRLYWYRQTLGQGPEFLTYFQNEAQLEKSRLLSDRFSAERPKGSFSTLEIQRTEQGDSAMYLCASSFGDVRGYGYTFGSGTRLTVV.

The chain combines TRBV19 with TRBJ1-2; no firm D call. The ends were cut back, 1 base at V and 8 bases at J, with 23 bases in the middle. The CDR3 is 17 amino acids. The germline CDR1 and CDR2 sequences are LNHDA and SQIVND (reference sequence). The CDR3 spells CASSIGVGWRAGSGYTF. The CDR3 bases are TGTGCCAGTAGTATAGGGGTAGGTTGGCGAGCGGGCTCAGGCTACACCTTC.

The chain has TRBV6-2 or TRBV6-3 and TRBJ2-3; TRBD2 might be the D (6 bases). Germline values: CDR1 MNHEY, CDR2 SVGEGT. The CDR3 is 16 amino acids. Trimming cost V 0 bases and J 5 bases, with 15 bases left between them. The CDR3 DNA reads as TGTGCCAGCAGTTACTCGACGGAGGGACCCGGAGATACGCAGTATTTT. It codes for CASSYSTEGPGDTQYF.

The CDR3 sequence is CASSFSGTSGLADTQYF. The DNA for the CDR3 is TGTGCCAGCAGCTTCTCGGGGACTAGCGGGCTTGCAGATACGCAGTATTTT. The chain joins TRBV7-3 to TRBJ2-3; 12 bases map to TRBD2. The CDR3 sequence is 17 residues long. V lost 3 bases and J lost 4; bases outside the gene matches: 8. Germline-derived CDR1 and CDR2 are SGHTA and FQGTGA.

CDR3 loop: CSVAGRRNSSTDTQYF. The CDR3, as DNA: TGCAGCGTTGCGGGGCGGCGAAATTCTAGCACAGATACGCAGTATTTT. The V call is TRBV29-1, the J call TRBJ2-3; either TRBD1 or TRBD2 may supply D (5 bases each). Looked up from germline, CDR1 is SQVTM and CDR2 is ANQGSEA. The CDR3 is 16 residues long. Trimming removed 4 bases at V and 0 bases at J, with 17 bases between.

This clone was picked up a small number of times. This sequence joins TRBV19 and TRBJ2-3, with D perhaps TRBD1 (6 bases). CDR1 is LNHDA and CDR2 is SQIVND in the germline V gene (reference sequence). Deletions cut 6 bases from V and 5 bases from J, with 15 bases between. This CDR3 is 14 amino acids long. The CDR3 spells CASSTGTREDTQYF. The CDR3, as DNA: TGTGCCAGTAGCACCGGGACAAGAGAAGATACGCAGTATTTT.

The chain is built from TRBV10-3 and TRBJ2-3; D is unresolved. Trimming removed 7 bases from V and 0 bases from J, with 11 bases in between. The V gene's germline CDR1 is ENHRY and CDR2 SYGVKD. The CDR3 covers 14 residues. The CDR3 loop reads CAIKGSFSTDTQYF. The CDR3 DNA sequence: TGTGCCATCAAGGGTAGCTTCAGCACAGATACGCAGTATTTT.